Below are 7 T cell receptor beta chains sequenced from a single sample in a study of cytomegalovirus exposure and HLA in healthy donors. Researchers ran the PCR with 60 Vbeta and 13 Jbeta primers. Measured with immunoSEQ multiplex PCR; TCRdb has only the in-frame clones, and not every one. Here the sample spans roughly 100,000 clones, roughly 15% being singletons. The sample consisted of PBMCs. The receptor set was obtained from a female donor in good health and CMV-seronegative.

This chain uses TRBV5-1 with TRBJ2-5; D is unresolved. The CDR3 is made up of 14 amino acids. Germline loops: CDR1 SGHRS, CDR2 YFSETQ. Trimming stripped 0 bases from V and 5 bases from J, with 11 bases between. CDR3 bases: TGCGCCAGCAGCTTGGCCTTGGGCATGGAGACCCAGTACTTC. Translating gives CASSLALGMETQYF.

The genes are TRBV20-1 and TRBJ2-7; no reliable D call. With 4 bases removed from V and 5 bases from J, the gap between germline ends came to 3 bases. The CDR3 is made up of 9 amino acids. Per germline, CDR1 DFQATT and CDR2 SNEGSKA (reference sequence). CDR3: CSATNEQYF. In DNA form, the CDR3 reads TGCAGTGCTACCAACGAGCAGTACTTC.

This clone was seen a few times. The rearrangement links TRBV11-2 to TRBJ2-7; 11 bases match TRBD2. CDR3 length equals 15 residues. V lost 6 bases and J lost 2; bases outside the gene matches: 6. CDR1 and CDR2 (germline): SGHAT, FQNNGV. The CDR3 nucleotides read TGTGCCAGCAGAACATATAGCGGGAGGGCCTACGAGCAGTACTTC. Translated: CASRTYSGRAYEQYF. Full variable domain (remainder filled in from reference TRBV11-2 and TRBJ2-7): EAGVAQSPRYKIIEKRQSVAFWCNPISGHATLYWYQQILGQGPKLLIQFQNNGVVDDSQLPKDRFSAERLKGVDSTLKIQPAKLEDSAVYLCASRTYSGRAYEQYFGPGTRLTVT.

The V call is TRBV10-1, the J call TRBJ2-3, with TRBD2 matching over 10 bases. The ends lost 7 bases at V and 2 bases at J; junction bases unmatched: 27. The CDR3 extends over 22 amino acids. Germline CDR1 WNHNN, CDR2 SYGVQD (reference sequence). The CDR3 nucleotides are TGCGCCAGCACTAAGACAGGGGTAGGGACTAGCGCGTGGGAGGACCACACAGATACGCAGTATTTT. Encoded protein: CASTKTGVGTSAWEDHTDTQYF.

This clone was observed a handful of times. CDR3 in amino acids: CASSARQGAGGFF. In DNA, the CDR3 is TGTGCCAGCAGTGCTAGACAGGGGGCGGGGGGTTTCTTT. The gene calls are TRBV2 and TRBJ1-1; TRBD1 matches 10 bases. The junction had 9 bases not matched to a gene; V was cut back by 4 bases and J by 13 bases. There are 13 residues in the CDR3. Per the germline V gene, CDR1 is SNHLY and CDR2 is FYNNEI.

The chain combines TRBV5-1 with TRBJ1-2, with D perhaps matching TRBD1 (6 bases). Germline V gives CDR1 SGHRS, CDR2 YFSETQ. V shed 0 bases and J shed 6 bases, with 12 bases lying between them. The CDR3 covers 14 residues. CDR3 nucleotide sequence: TGCGCCAGCAGCTTGGCCAGGGGCCAGGATGGCTACACCTTC. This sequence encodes CASSLARGQDGYTF.

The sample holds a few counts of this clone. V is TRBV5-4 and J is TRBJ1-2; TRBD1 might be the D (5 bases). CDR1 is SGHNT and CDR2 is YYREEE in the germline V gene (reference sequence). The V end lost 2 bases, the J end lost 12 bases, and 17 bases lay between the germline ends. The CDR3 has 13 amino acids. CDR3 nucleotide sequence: TGTGCCAGCAGCTTAGCGGACTCGGGGGGGAACACCTTC. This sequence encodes CASSLADSGGNTF.